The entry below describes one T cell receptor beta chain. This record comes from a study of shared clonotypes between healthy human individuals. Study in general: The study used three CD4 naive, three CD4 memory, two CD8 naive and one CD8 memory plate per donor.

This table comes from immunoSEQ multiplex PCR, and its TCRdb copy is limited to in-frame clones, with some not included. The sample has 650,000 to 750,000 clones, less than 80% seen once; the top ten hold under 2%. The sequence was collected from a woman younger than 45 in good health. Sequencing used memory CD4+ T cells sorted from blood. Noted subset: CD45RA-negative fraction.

The CDR3 region has the DNA TGCAGCTTCCGACAGGGGTTGATAGAGACCCAGTACTTC. Amino acid sequence: CSFRQGLIETQYF. The chain has TRBV29-1 and TRBJ2-5; the match to TRBD1 covers 8 bases. With V trimmed by 8 bases and J by 4 bases, 9 bases remained unmatched. The V gene's germline CDR1 is SQVTM and CDR2 ANQGSEA. This CDR3 contains 13 residues.